This is a list of T cell receptor beta chains from one sample in a study of cytomegalovirus exposure and HLA in healthy donors. Libraries were prepared by immunoSEQ multiplex PCR; TCRdb keeps only in-frame clonotypes and omits some of them. The sample includes about 180,000 clones, around three quarters of them seen just once. The sequencing input was PBMCs. The receptors come from a man aged 40-50 years in good health and CMV-seronegative. Each CDR3 is given with its conserved first and last residue. The order of the fields is CDR3 DNA, CDR3 protein, V gene, D gene, J gene, clone size. The D gene is left open where the match is weak. For some rows the clone size is stated as once, few or many, or as a class when expanded; others skip it.

TGTGCCAGCTCAGCTTATACGGACAGGGGAATTTCACCCCTCCACTTT	CASSAYTDRGISPLHF	TRBV7-2	TRBD1	TRBJ1-6	.
TGCGCCAGCAGCTGGACTAGCGGGGGGGTTTACAATGAGCAGTTCTTC	CASSWTSGGVYNEQFF	TRBV5-1	TRBD2	TRBJ2-1	.
TGTGCCAGCAGCTTAGAACAGGGAAGAACAGATACGCAGTATTTT	CASSLEQGRTDTQYF	TRBV7-2	.	TRBJ2-3	once
TGTGCCAGCAGCCAAGAACCCGCGGCTACACCCCTCCACTTT	CASSQEPAATPLHF	TRBV14	.	TRBJ1-6	.
TGTGCCAGCAGCTTAGCTCTAGGTGGAAATCAGCCCCAGCATTTT	CASSLALGGNQPQHF	TRBV7-9	.	TRBJ1-5	few
TGTGCCAGCAGTTCCGGGGGGGACAGCCAGCATTTT	CASSSGGDSQHF	TRBV6-5	TRBD1	TRBJ1-5	few
TGTGCCAGTACTCAGGACGGGAGCTCCTACAATGAGCAGTTCTTC	CASTQDGSSYNEQFF	TRBV19	.	TRBJ2-1	.
TGTGCCAGTAGTATAGTATCGAGCGGCCTTAGAGATACGCAGTATTTT	CASSIVSSGLRDTQYF	TRBV19	.	TRBJ2-3	.
TGTGCCAGCAGCACGCGACAGGGCAATGAGCAGTTCTTC	CASSTRQGNEQFF	TRBV7-2	TRBD1	TRBJ2-1	.
TGTGCCAGCAGCGGACTAGGCTACAATGAGCAGTTCTTC	CASSGLGYNEQFF	TRBV2	TRBD2	TRBJ2-1	once
TGCGCCAGCAGCTACGGTCCGGGACTAGCGTCGAATGAGCAGTTCTTC	CASSYGPGLASNEQFF	TRBV5-1	TRBD2	TRBJ2-1	once
TGCAGCGTGTGGCATAGAGGACAGACTTATGGCTACACCTTC	CSVWHRGQTYGYTF	TRBV29-1	.	TRBJ1-2	.